What follows are 31 T cell receptor beta chains derived from one specimen sequenced in a study of blood T cell repertoires in COVID-19. Measured with immunoSEQ multiplex PCR; TCRdb has only the in-frame clones, and not every one. This table has approximately 80,000 clones, about 85% appearing once. Sequencing input: peripheral blood. The receptors stem from a woman older than 75 with COVID-19, enrolled during active disease.

The V and J genes are TRBV5-1 and TRBJ2-7; 7 bases match TRBD1. The CDR3 sequence is 14 residues long. Looked up from germline, CDR1 is SGHRS and CDR2 is YFSETQ. J lost 4 bases, V lost 0 bases, and 4 bases had no gene match. This CDR3 is CASSLDRGNYEQYF. The CDR3 coding sequence is TGCGCCAGCAGCTTGGACAGGGGAAATTACGAGCAGTACTTC.

The gene calls are TRBV10-3 and TRBJ2-5; perhaps TRBD1 as D (6 bases). Germline lookup yields CDR1 ENHRY and CDR2 SYGVKD. The CDR3 length is 13 residues. V shed 5 bases and J shed 1 base, with 8 bases lying between them. CDR3 sequence (DNA): TGTGCCATCAGTCCGGACAGCCAAGAGACCCAGTACTTC. This encodes CAISPDSQETQYF.

The chain links TRBV7-2 to TRBJ2-1; 11 bases map to TRBD1. V lost 4 bases, J lost 4 bases, and 9 bases stayed unmatched. The CDR3 has 17 amino acids. Germline V gene lookup returns CDR1 SGHTA and CDR2 FQGNSA. The CDR3 bases are TGTGCCAGCAGCTCACGGACAGGGGGCGCGGGTTACAATGAGCAGTTCTTC. Protein sequence: CASSSRTGGAGYNEQFF.

This clone was counted a single time. The genes are TRBV7-8 and TRBJ2-7; 8 nucleotides align to TRBD1. The V and J ends lost 2 bases and 6 bases, in that order; junction bases with no gene match: 6. The V gene's germline CDR1 is SGHVS and CDR2 FQNEAQ. This CDR3 is 14 amino acids long. The CDR3 coding sequence is TGTGCCAGCAGCTTATTTCAGGGGGCATTCGAGCAGTACTTC. Its translation is CASSLFQGAFEQYF.

As concerns this clone: One junction end does not reproduce the germline sequence, and a read error may be involved. V gene TRBV12-3 or TRBV12-4 combines with J gene TRBJ2-7; D ambiguous. This CDR3 has 12 residues. The CDR3: CASSLAGTRHSF. DNA of the CDR3: TGTGCCAGCAGTTTAGCGGGCACCCGTCATAGCTTC.

The CDR3 region is CASRDYTGGGETQYF. The CDR3 DNA follows: TGTGCCAGTAGGGATTACACAGGGGGAGGAGAGACCCAGTACTTC. The chain couples TRBV19 to TRBJ2-5; 8 bases agree with TRBD1. The germline CDR1 and CDR2 sequences are LNHDA and SQIVND (reference sequence). V gave up 6 bases and J gave up 4 bases; unmatched junction bases: 10. This CDR3 has 15 residues.

The chain is built from TRBV5-6 and TRBJ1-6; 7 nucleotides align to TRBD1. Germline-derived CDR1 and CDR2 are SGHDT and YYEEEE. This CDR3 has 18 residues. V gave up 4 bases and J gave up 2 bases; unmatched junction bases: 12. CDR3 sequence reads: CASSLGRTGNPYNSPLHF. CDR3 DNA sequence: TGTGCCAGCAGCCTCGGACGGACAGGAAACCCCTATAATTCACCCCTCCACTTT.

The chain couples TRBV4-1 to TRBJ2-2; D call uncertain. V was trimmed by 0 bases and J by 2 bases, leaving 10 bases between them. The CDR3 runs 16 residues. The V gene's germline CDR1 is MGHRA and CDR2 YSYEKL. The CDR3 sequence: CASSQEFLLNTGELFF. CDR3 nucleotides: TGCGCCAGCAGCCAAGAATTTCTCCTAAACACCGGGGAGCTGTTTTTT.

The chain links TRBV7-3 to TRBJ2-2, with D unclear. Trimming removed 5 bases from V and 2 bases from J, with 6 bases in between. Germline V lookup: CDR1 SGHTA, CDR2 FQGTGA. This CDR3 comprises 13 residues. CDR3 coding DNA: TGTGCCAGCAGCCCAACAAACACCGGGGAGCTGTTTTTT. It codes for CASSPTNTGELFF. The variable domain in full, completed from reference TRBV7-3 and TRBJ2-2, reads GAGVSQTPSNKVTEKGKYVELRCDPISGHTALYWYRQSLGQGPEFLIYFQGTGAADDSGLPNDRFFAVRPEGSVSTLKIQRTERGDSAVYLCASSPTNTGELFFGEGSRLTVL.

This clone was observed a single time. J is TRBJ1-2 and V is TRBV11-2; D gene uncertain. Germline V gene lookup returns CDR1 SGHAT and CDR2 FQNNGV. The V gene lost 1 base and the J gene lost 6 bases, with 18 bases spanning the gap. This CDR3 comprises 16 residues. In DNA form, the CDR3 reads TGTGCCAGCAGCTTAGCGTCTCTGGGCGGGAGGGATGGCTACACCTTC. As protein: CASSLASLGGRDGYTF.

The J gene is TRBJ1-1, the V gene TRBV18; D remains ambiguous. The V and J ends lost 4 bases and 0 bases respectively, with 9 bases between them. CDR1 and CDR2 from the germline V gene are KGHSH and LQKENI. This CDR3 has 14 amino acids. CDR3 protein: CASSLSDMNTEAFF. The CDR3 DNA reads as TGTGCCAGCTCACTTTCAGACATGAACACTGAAGCTTTCTTT.

V is TRBV3-1 (or the pseudogene TRBV3-2) and J is TRBJ1-2, with 8 nucleotides matching TRBD1. This CDR3 has 15 residues. The V segment lost 1 base and the J segment 2 bases; nucleotides outside the gene matches: 3. Per germline, CDR1 LGHDT and CDR2 YNNKEL (reference sequence). The CDR3 DNA follows: TGTGCCAGCAGCCAAGGTCGACAGGGGAACTATGGCTACACCTTC. It codes for CASSQGRQGNYGYTF.

The chain combines TRBV7-7 with TRBJ2-1; 8 bases line up with TRBD1. Germline-derived CDR1 and CDR2 are SSHAT and FNYEAQ (reference sequence). This CDR3 region has 14 residues. Trimming removed 5 bases from V and 8 bases from J; junction bases left unmatched: 8. The DNA for the CDR3 is TGTGCCAGCAGCCCGGCAGGGGGCTTCGATGAGCAGTTCTTC. As protein: CASSPAGGFDEQFF.

The rearrangement links TRBV2 to TRBJ1-1; tentative D call: TRBD1 (6 bases). Germline assignment: CDR1 SNHLY and CDR2 FYNNEI. This CDR3 has 14 residues. V was shortened by 1 base and J by 10 bases, with 16 bases between the two germline ends. The CDR3 DNA reads as TGTGCCAGCAGTGAAGGATCGGGCAGGGGATCAGCTTTCTTT. It codes for CASSEGSGRGSAFF.

This chain connects TRBV18 to TRBJ2-3; D is undetermined. The CDR3 length is 12 residues. V was cut by 3 bases and J by 6 bases, with 7 bases left in between. CDR1 and CDR2 (germline): KGHSH, LQKENI. CDR3 residues: CASSPSGDTQYF. The CDR3 coding sequence is TGTGCCAGCTCACCTTCTGGCGATACGCAGTATTTT.

V usage is TRBV7-8 and J usage is TRBJ2-7; 10 bases match TRBD1. The CDR3 is made up of 17 amino acids. Germline CDR1 reads SGHVS; CDR2 reads FQNEAQ. Trimming at V came to 2 bases and at J to 3 bases, leaving 10 bases not matched to a gene. In DNA, the CDR3 is TGTGCCAGCAGCTTAAGGCCCCGGACAGGGGGAATCTACGAGCAGTACTTC. Protein sequence: CASSLRPRTGGIYEQYF.

This rearrangement joins TRBV29-1 to TRBJ2-1; D is unresolved. This CDR3 has 16 residues. Trimming cost V 3 bases and J 0 bases, with 15 bases left between them. Germline-derived CDR1 and CDR2 are SQVTM and ANQGSEA. The CDR3 is CSVEAHSASSYNEQFF. The CDR3 DNA reads TGCAGCGTTGAGGCTCATTCAGCTAGCTCCTACAATGAGCAGTTCTTC.

The chain has TRBV30 and TRBJ2-7; possibly TRBD1 for D (6 bases). Trimming cost V 2 bases and J 7 bases, with 15 bases left between them. Germline V gene lookup returns CDR1 GTSNPN and CDR2 SVGIG (reference sequence). The CDR3 consists of 13 residues. CDR3 DNA sequence: TGTGCCTGGAGTAGGGGGTCCCCAGGAGAGCAGTACTTC. It codes for CAWSRGSPGEQYF.

V is TRBV5-1 and J is TRBJ1-2; perhaps TRBD1 as D (5 bases). The V gene's germline CDR1 is SGHRS and CDR2 YFSETQ. This CDR3 contains 14 residues. Trimming pared 4 bases from V and 2 bases from J, leaving 12 bases between. CDR3 bases: TGCGCCAGCAGCACCGAGACAGCGAACTATGGCTACACCTTC. This sequence encodes CASSTETANYGYTF.

V gene TRBV30 combines with J gene TRBJ1-4; 10 bases agree with TRBD1. V was clipped by 8 bases and J by 7 bases; unmatched bases: 4. The CDR3 runs to 12 residues. Germline V lookup: CDR1 GTSNPN, CDR2 SVGIG (reference sequence). The DNA of the CDR3 is TGTGCCCAGGACAGGGGGGTTGAAAAACTGTTTTTT. This encodes CAQDRGVEKLFF.

The chain employs TRBV6-5 and TRBJ1-2; D unresolved. Germline loops: CDR1 MNHEY, CDR2 SVGAGI. Trimming left V 7 bases short and J 3 bases short, with 12 bases between. CDR3 length: 13 residues. The CDR3 reads CASNAGGDYGYTF. The CDR3 region has the DNA TGTGCCAGCAACGCAGGCGGGGACTATGGCTACACCTTC.

This chain joins TRBV6-2 or TRBV6-3 and TRBJ2-1; no clear D gene. CDR1 MNHEY and CDR2 SVGEGT come from the germline V gene. This CDR3 is built from 13 residues. The V gene lost 6 bases and the J gene lost 1 base, with 7 bases spanning the gap. CDR3 region: CASSQESYNEQFF. DNA of the CDR3: TGTGCCAGCAGCCAAGAGTCCTACAATGAGCAGTTCTTC.

The genes are TRBV7-2 and TRBJ1-2, with D possibly being TRBD1 (5 bases). V gave up 2 bases and J gave up 4 bases, with 11 bases separating them. In germline, CDR1 is SGHTA, CDR2 FQGNSA. The CDR3 is 14 residues long. The CDR3 DNA reads TGTGCCAGCAGCTTACGGAGCAGGGCCTATGGCTACACCTTC. This gives the protein CASSLRSRAYGYTF. Drawing the rest from reference TRBV7-2 and TRBJ1-2, the complete variable domain is GAGVSQSPSNKVTEKGKDVELRCDPISGHTALYWYRQSLGQGLEFLIYFQGNSAPDKSGLPSDRFSAERTGGSVSTLTIQRTQQEDSAVYLCASSLRSRAYGYTFGSGTRLTVV.

The chain couples TRBV9 to TRBJ2-7; TRBD1 agrees at 9 bases. The CDR3 has 13 amino acids. Unmatched junction bases numbered 4, after V lost 4 bases and J lost 5 bases. Germline V CDR1 and CDR2: SGDLS, YYNGEE. The CDR3 bases are TGTGCCAGCAGCACCCGACAGGGGGACGAGCAGTACTTC. Its protein product is CASSTRQGDEQYF. Full variable domain (remainder filled in from reference TRBV9 and TRBJ2-7): DSGVTQTPKHLITATGQRVTLRCSPRSGDLSVYWYQQSLDQGLQFLIQYYNGEERAKGNILERFSAQQFPDLHSELNLSSLELGDSALYFCASSTRQGDEQYFGPGTRLTVT.

The chain employs TRBV25-1 and TRBJ2-3; perhaps TRBD2 as D (6 bases). The CDR3 contains 15 residues. CDR1 and CDR2 (germline): MGHDK, SYGVNS. The germline V and J ends were trimmed by 1 base and 3 bases, with 11 bases remaining between them. CDR3 coding DNA: TGTGCCAGCAGTGAATGGAGGGTCGGGACAGATACGCAGTATTTT. Translated: CASSEWRVGTDTQYF.

V is TRBV27 and J is TRBJ1-5; 10 bases are shared with TRBD1. V gave up 7 bases and J gave up 3 bases; unmatched junction bases: 9. The CDR3 length is 16 residues. Germline values: CDR1 MNHEY, CDR2 SMNVEV (reference sequence). The CDR3 DNA sequence: TGTGCCAGCACCGGTACCGGGACAGGGGTCAATCAGCCCCAGCATTTT. It is translated as CASTGTGTGVNQPQHF.

This sequence joins TRBV18 and TRBJ1-1; D gene unclear. The CDR3 extends over 16 amino acids. Germline lookup yields CDR1 KGHSH and CDR2 LQKENI. V lost 2 bases and J 3 bases, leaving 16 bases between the germline ends. The CDR3 loop reads CASSPTPSSGDTEAFF. In DNA, the CDR3 is TGTGCCAGCTCACCAACCCCTAGTAGCGGGGACACTGAAGCTTTCTTT.

The V gene is TRBV7-8, the J gene TRBJ2-2; TRBD2 matches at 12 bases. The ends lost 1 base at V and 6 bases at J; junction bases unmatched: 3. CDR3 length: 16 amino acids. Germline CDR1 and CDR2: SGHVS and FQNEAQ. CDR3 sequence: CASSLVLAGGPGELFF. In nucleotides, the CDR3 is TGTGCCAGCAGCTTAGTTCTAGCGGGGGGGCCCGGGGAGCTGTTTTTT.

The chain uses TRBV3-1 (or the pseudogene TRBV3-2) and TRBJ1-1; 8 bases line up with TRBD1. J lost 6 bases, V lost 4 bases, and 7 bases had no gene match. The CDR3 sequence is 14 residues long. CDR1 is LGHDT, CDR2 YNNKEL, per germline (reference sequence). In DNA, the CDR3 is TGTGCCAGCAGCCTCAGGGGGCTAAGTCCTGAAGCTTTCTTT. It is translated as CASSLRGLSPEAFF.

V gene TRBV14 combines with J gene TRBJ1-1; D might be TRBD1 (6 bases). The germline gives CDR1 SGHDN, CDR2 FVKESK. The length of the CDR3 is 13 residues. V shed 2 bases and J shed 9 bases, with 13 bases lying between them. CDR3 sequence: CASSQWWTEKAFF. CDR3 bases: TGTGCCAGCAGCCAATGGTGGACAGAGAAAGCTTTCTTT.

This chain links TRBV11-3 with TRBJ1-2; D gene uncertain. V dropped 5 bases and J dropped 6 bases, with 16 bases sitting between them. Germline CDR1 reads SGHNT; CDR2 reads YENEEA. The CDR3 has 14 amino acids. CDR3 region: CASSTKPPLDGYTF. The CDR3 DNA follows: TGTGCCAGCAGCACTAAACCCCCTTTGGATGGCTACACCTTC.